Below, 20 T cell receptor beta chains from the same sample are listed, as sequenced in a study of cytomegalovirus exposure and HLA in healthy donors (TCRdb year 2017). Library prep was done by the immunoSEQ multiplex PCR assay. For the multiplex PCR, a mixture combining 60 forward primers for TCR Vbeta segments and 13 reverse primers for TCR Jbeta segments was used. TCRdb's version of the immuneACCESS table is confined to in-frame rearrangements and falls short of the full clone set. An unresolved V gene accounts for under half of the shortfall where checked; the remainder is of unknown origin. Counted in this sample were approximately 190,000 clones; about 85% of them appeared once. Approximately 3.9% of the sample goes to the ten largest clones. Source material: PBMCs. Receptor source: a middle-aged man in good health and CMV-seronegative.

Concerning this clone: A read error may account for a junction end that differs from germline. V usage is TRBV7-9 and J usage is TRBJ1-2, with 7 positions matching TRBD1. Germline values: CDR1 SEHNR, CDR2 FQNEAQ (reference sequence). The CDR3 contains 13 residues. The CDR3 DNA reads TGTTCCAGCAGCTTAGAGGGGGCGCGAGGCTACACCTTC. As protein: CSSSLEGARGYTF.

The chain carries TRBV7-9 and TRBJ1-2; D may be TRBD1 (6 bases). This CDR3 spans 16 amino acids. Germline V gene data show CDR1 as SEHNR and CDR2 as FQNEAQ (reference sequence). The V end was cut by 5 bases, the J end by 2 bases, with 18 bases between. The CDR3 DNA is TGTGCCAGCAGCGCCCTGCAACAGGGAGCCAACTATGGCTACACCTTC. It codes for CASSALQQGANYGYTF.

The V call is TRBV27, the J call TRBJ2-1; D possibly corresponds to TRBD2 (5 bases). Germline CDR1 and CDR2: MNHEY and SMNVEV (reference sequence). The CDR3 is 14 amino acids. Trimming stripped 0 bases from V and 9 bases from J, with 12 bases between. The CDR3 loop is CASSLSLTSSEQFF. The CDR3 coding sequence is TGTGCCAGCAGTTTATCCCTTACTAGTTCTGAGCAGTTCTTC.

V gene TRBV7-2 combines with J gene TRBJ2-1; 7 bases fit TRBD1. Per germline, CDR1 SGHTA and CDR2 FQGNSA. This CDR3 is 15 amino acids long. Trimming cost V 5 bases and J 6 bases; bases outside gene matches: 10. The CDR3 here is CASSPPGTVFNEQFF. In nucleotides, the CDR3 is TGTGCCAGCAGCCCCCCCGGGACAGTCTTCAATGAGCAGTTCTTC.

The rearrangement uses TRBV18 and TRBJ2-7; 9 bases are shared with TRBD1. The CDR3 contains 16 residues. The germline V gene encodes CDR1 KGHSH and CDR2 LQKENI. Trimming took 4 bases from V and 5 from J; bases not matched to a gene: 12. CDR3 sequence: CASSQSPGTGLNEQYF. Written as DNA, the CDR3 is TGTGCCAGCTCACAATCCCCCGGGACAGGGTTAAACGAGCAGTACTTC.

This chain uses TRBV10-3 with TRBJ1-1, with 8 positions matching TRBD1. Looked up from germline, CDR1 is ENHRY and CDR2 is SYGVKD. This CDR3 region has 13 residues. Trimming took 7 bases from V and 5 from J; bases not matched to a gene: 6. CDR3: CAITGQGGTEAFF. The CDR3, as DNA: TGTGCCATCACTGGACAGGGTGGAACTGAAGCTTTCTTT.

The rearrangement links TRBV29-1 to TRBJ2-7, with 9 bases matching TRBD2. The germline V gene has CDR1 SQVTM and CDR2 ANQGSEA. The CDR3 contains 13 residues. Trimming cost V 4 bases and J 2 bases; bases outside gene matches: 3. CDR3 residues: CSVASGETYEQYF. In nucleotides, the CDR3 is TGCAGCGTTGCTAGCGGGGAGACCTACGAGCAGTACTTC.

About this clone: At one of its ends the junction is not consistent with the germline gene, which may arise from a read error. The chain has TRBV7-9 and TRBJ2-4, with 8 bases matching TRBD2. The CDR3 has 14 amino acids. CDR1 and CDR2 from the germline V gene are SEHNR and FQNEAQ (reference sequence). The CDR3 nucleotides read TGTTCCAGCAGCCTTGCCGGGGGGGAGGACATTCAGTACTTC. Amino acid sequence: CSSSLAGGEDIQYF. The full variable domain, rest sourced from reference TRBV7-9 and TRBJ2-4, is DTGVSQNPRHKITKRGQNVTFRCDPISEHNRLYWYRQTLGQGPEFLTYFQNEAQLEKSRLLSDRFSAERPKGSFSTLEIQRTEQGDSAMYLCSSSLAGGEDIQYFGAGTRLSVL.

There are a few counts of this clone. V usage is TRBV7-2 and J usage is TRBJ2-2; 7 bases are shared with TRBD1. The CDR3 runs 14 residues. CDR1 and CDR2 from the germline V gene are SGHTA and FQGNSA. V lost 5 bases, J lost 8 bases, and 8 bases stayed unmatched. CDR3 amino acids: CASSPRQGWGELFF. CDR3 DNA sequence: TGTGCCAGCAGCCCAAGACAGGGTTGGGGGGAGCTGTTTTTT.

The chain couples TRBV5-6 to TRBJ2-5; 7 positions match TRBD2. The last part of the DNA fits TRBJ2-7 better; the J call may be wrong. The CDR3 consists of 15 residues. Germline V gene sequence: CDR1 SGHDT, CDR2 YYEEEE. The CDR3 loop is CASSTLRGSSYEQYF. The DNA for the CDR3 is TGTGCCAGCAGCACCCTGCGGGGGAGCTCCTACGAGCAGTACTTC.

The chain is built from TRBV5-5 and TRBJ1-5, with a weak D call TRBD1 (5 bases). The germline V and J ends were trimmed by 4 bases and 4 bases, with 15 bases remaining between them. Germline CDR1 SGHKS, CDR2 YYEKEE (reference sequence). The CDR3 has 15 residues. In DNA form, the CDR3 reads TGTGCCAGCAGCCCCTACGACAGCTTAAATCAGCCCCAGCATTTT. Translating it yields CASSPYDSLNQPQHF.

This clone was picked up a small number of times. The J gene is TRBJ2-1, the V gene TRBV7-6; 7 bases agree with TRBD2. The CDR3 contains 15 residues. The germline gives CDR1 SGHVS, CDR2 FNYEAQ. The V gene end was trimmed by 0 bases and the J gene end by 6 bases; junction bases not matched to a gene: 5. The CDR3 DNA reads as TGTGCCAGCAGCTTAGCTGGCGGGGGAGGCAATGAGCAGTTCTTC. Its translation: CASSLAGGGGNEQFF. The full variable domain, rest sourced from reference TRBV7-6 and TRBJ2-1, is GAGVSQSPRYKVTKRGQDVALRCDPISGHVSLYWYRQALGQGPEFLTYFNYEAQQDKSGLPNDRFSAERPEGSISTLTIQRTEQRDSAMYRCASSLAGGGGNEQFFGPGTRLTVL.

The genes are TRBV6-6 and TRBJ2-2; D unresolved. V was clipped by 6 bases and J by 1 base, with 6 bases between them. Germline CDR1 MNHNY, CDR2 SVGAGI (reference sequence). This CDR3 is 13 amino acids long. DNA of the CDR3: TGTGCCAGCAGCGTCGGGAACACCGGGGAGCTGTTTTTT. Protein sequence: CASSVGNTGELFF.

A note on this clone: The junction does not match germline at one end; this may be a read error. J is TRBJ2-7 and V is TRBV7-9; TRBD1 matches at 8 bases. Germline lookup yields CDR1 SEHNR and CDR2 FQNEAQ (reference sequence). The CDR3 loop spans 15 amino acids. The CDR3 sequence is CSSSLVGTGRYEQYF. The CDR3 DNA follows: TGTTCCAGCAGCTTAGTGGGGACAGGACGATACGAGCAGTACTTC.

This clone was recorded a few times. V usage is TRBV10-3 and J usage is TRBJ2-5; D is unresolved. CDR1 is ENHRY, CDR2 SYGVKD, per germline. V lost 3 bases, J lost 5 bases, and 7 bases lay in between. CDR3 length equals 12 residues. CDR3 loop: CAISDSTETQYF. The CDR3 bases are TGTGCCATCAGTGACTCTACGGAGACCCAGTACTTC.

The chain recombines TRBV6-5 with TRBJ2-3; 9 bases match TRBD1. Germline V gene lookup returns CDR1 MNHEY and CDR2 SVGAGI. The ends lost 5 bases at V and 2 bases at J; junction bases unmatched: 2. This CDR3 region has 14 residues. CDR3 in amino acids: CASSRTGDTDTQYF. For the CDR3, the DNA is TGTGCCAGCAGTAGGACAGGGGACACAGATACGCAGTATTTT.

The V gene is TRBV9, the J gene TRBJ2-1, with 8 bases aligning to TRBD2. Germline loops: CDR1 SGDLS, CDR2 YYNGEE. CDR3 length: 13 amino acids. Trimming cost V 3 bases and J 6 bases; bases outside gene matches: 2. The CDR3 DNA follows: TGTGCCAGCAGCGATGGGACTAGCAATGAGCAGTTCTTC. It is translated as CASSDGTSNEQFF.

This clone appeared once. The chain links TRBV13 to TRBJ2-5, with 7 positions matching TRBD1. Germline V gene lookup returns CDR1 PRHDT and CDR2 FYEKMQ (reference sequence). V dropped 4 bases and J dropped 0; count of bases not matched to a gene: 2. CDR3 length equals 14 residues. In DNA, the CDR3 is TGTGCCAGCAGCTCCAGGGGGTACCAAGAGACCCAGTACTTC. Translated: CASSSRGYQETQYF.

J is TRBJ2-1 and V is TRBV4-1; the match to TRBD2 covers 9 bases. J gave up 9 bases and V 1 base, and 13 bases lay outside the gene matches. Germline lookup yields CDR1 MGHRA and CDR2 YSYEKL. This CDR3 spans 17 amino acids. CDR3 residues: CASSQGQTSGWALEQFF. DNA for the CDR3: TGCGCCAGCAGCCAAGGGCAGACTAGCGGCTGGGCGCTTGAGCAGTTCTTC.

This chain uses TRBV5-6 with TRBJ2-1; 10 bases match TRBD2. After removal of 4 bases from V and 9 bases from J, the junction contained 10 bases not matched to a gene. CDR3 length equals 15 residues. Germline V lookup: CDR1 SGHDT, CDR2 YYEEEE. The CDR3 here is CASSLTSGAGSEQFF. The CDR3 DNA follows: TGTGCCAGCAGCCTTACTAGCGGGGCGGGGAGTGAGCAGTTCTTC.